This T cell receptor (beta chain) derives from a study of Ad26.COV2.S vaccination and SARS-CoV-2 variants. As for the study in general: Within the COV1001 Ad26.COV2.S trial arm, the donor was enrolled. The authors gave Ad26.COV2.S intramuscularly, either once or twice 56 days apart.

V lost 2 bases and J 8 bases, leaving 7 bases between the germline ends. The germline CDR1 and CDR2 sequences are SGHTA and FQGTGA. The CDR3 sequence is 13 residues long. Concerning this clone: Its antigen is currently unknown.

Study-level results: There was a possibility that the TCR breadth and depth analyses underestimated total T cell responses.

Method: immunoSEQ multiplex PCR; TCRdb's copy keeps in-frame clones and lacks some. The sample lists around 450,000 clones, around nine tenths occurring once. Treatment meaning: roughly 19 received Ad26.COV2.S at low or high dose, single or two shots; roughly 5 received placebo; per-sample allocation not given. The investigators took samples on day 63 after the first vaccine or placebo injection. Sequencing was performed on peripheral blood, taken in a trial of Ad26.COV2.S vaccine versus placebo. The V call is TRBV7-3, the J call TRBJ1-6; D gene unclear. This TCR came from a person between 18 and 60 years old who received the Ad26.COV2.S COVID-19 vaccine or a placebo. The CDR3 nucleotides read TGTGCCAGCAGCTTATATGGGGATTCACCCCTCCACTTT. It translates to CASSLYGDSPLHF.